The rows below give T cell receptor beta chains drawn from one sample of a study of CD8 T cells in ankylosing spondylitis. TCRdb re-analysed the 5' RACE reads in MiXCR, keeping a single row per CDR3 protein. The table records roughly 130,000 distinct CDR3 sequences, roughly 13% of them present only once. The sequenced sample consisted of blood, either unsorted or a sorted T cell fraction (not recorded which). The receptors here all came from a female donor with ankylosing spondylitis or in good health (not recorded which). The conserved cysteine and the conserved F or W are not part of the CDR3 here.

TRBJ2-7 | TRBV29-1 | SVGGTSTYEQY
TRBJ2-7 | TRBV6-5 | ASSYGGRGYEQY
TRBJ2-7 | TRBV20-1 | SARDRAGGYEQY
TRBJ2-2 | TRBV6-2/TRBV6-3 | ASTIGGSGELF
TRBJ2-2 | TRBV20-1 | SASSSGDANTGELF
TRBJ2-3 | TRBV20-1 | SARPGLGGASTDTQY
TRBJ2-1 | TRBV11-1 | ASSLMRGGRDEQS
TRBJ2-5 | TRBV20-1 | SATSGRAAETQY
TRBJ1-5 | TRBV7-9 | ASSLSTGNQPQH
TRBJ2-1 | TRBV7-3 | ASSLMGNSAYNEQF
TRBJ2-3 | TRBV7-9 | ASSLRSGNPDTQY
TRBJ2-3 | TRBV20-1 | SAAHTSTDTQY
TRBJ2-1 | TRBV10-3 | AISPGTSLGEQF
TRBJ2-1 | TRBV6-1 | ASQGPPSNNEQF
TRBJ2-3 | TRBV5-1 | ASSWGGPDTQY